The rows below give T cell receptor beta chains drawn from one sample of a study of blood T cell repertoires in COVID-19. Repertoires were generated with immunoSEQ multiplex PCR, while TCRdb's copy carries only in-frame clones and drops some. The sample carries approximately 200,000 clones, approximately 84% recorded once. Sequenced: PBMCs or T cells enriched from blood (not recorded which). These TCRs come from a woman in her 30s who had recovered from COVID-19. The CDR3 runs from the conserved cysteine through the conserved F or W. The order of the fields is J gene, V gene, clone size, D gene, CDR3 protein, CDR3 DNA. The D gene is left open where the match is weak. Where a row states a size, it is once, few, many or the class of an expanded clone; other rows omit it.

>TRBJ1-1|TRBV9|-|TRBD1
CASSPTGMNTEAFF
TGTGCCAGCAGCCCGACAGGGATGAACACTGAAGCTTTCTTT
>TRBJ1-2|TRBV7-2|-|TRBD1
CASSPRQGAGGYTF
TGTGCCAGCTCCCCTCGACAGGGGGCGGGTGGCTACACCTTC
>TRBJ2-2|TRBV18|-|-
CASSPPAGQANTGELFF
TGTGCCAGCTCACCACCGGCAGGCCAAGCGAACACCGGGGAGCTGTTTTTT
>TRBJ2-5|TRBV2|-|-
CASSEAQETQYF
TGTGCCAGCAGTGAGGCCCAAGAGACCCAGTACTTC
>TRBJ2-2|TRBV6-5|-|-
CASSWPGGTGELFF
TGTGCCAGCAGTTGGCCAGGAGGGACCGGGGAGCTGTTTTTT
>TRBJ1-1|TRBV5-3|-|-
CARSLTRGLNTEAFF
TGTGCCAGAAGCTTGACGCGGGGCTTAAACACTGAAGCTTTCTTT
>TRBJ1-1|TRBV7-2|few|-
CASSLMGPLGTEAFF
TGTGCCAGCAGCTTAATGGGGCCCCTCGGCACTGAAGCTTTCTTT
>TRBJ1-2|TRBV25-1|-|-
CASSESGDLYGYTF
TGTGCCAGCAGTGAATCAGGGGACCTCTATGGCTACACCTTC
>TRBJ2-1|TRBV9|once|TRBD2
CASSVPAGGFYNEQFF
TGTGCCAGCAGCGTCCCAGCGGGAGGGTTCTACAATGAGCAGTTCTTC
>TRBJ2-1|TRBV11-2|-|TRBD2
CASSLRRGTSGRNEQFF
TGTGCCAGCAGCTTACGTCGCGGGACTAGCGGGAGGAATGAGCAGTTCTTC